This T cell receptor beta chain was captured by sequencing in a study of T cells in Graves' hyperthyroidism and ophthalmopathy. Points from the study as a whole: Median prediction lead before ophthalmopathy onset was around 7 months with the model.

This clonotype came up many times. Its specificity is not known. Researchers took RNA transcripts and amplified the TCR beta CDR3 regions from them. A first-round RT-PCR of the TCR CDR3 used the HTBI primer set. TCRdb reanalysed the multiplex PCR reads using MiXCR and keeps one entry per CDR3 protein. The repertoire holds roughly 500,000 distinct CDR3 sequences, with 46% as singletons. This CDR3 region has 15 residues. Trimming shortened V by 1 base and J by 0 bases, and 12 bases separated the two germline ends. Germline lookup yields CDR1 DFQATT and CDR2 SNEGSKA (reference sequence). This receptor was identified in an adult woman with Graves' disease, either hyperthyroidism or ophthalmopathy (not recorded which). The chain links TRBV20-1 to TRBJ1-2; D is uncertain. Sequenced material: peripheral blood or thyroid tissue (not recorded which). The CDR3 region is CSARGEGWTNYGYTF. CDR3 nucleotide sequence: TGCAGTGCTAGAGGGGAAGGTTGGACTAACTATGGCTACACCTTC.